Below are 13 T cell receptor beta chains sequenced from a single sample in a study of beta chain features in type 1 diabetes. Overall study findings and caveats: When Type 1 diabetes patients were examined, their TCRB CDR3s proved moderately but significantly shorter in all four CD4+ subsets.

Expressed TCRB transcripts were sequenced after all isolated RNA was converted to cDNA. Here immunoSEQ multiplex PCR was the method, and the copy in TCRdb shows in-frame clones only, minus some. This repertoire shows around 710,000 clones, roughly 12% found once; its top ten account for more than 0.09%. No antigens are known for them. Source material: naive CD4+ T cells from blood. Receptor source: a man younger than 45 with type 1 diabetes.

The chain combines TRBV6-5 with TRBJ1-2; possible D gene TRBD1, 5 bases. V lost 6 bases, J lost 6 bases, and 20 bases lay in between. CDR3 length: 15 residues. Germline CDR1 is MNHEY and CDR2 is SVGAGI. For the CDR3, the DNA is TGTGCCAGCAGCCCTCGGACACCGCGAGGGGATGGCTACACCTTC. Its translation: CASSPRTPRGDGYTF.

CDR3 sequence: CASSLENGYTF. CDR3 DNA: TGTGCCAGCAGTTTGGAGAATGGCTACACCTTC. The chain recombines TRBV28 with TRBJ1-2; unclear D gene. Per germline, CDR1 MDHEN and CDR2 SYDVKM. CDR3 size: 11 residues. V lost 3 bases and J 6 bases, leaving 5 bases between the germline ends.

The chain is built from TRBV4-3 and TRBJ2-3; no definite D call. The germline V gene encodes CDR1 LGHNA and CDR2 YSLEER. This CDR3 contains 13 residues. Trimming shortened V by 4 bases and J by 2 bases, and 7 bases separated the two germline ends. CDR3 in amino acids: CASSRATTDTQYF. The CDR3 bases are TGCGCCAGCAGCCGCGCGACCACAGATACGCAGTATTTT.

This clone came up a few times. V usage is TRBV20-1 and J usage is TRBJ1-4, with D perhaps matching TRBD1 (6 bases). Trimming removed 8 bases from V and 7 bases from J, with 11 bases in between. Germline V gene data show CDR1 as DFQATT and CDR2 as SNEGSKA (reference sequence). The CDR3 has 11 amino acids. DNA of the CDR3: TGCAGTTCCAGGGGTTTTGAAAAACTGTTTTTT. Amino acids: CSSRGFEKLFF.

The CDR3 loop reads CASRLLGVGNQPQHF. In DNA, the CDR3 is TGCGCCAGCAGGCTCCTCGGGGTGGGGAATCAGCCCCAGCATTTT. V usage is TRBV23-1 and J usage is TRBJ1-5; D is uncertain. TRBV23-1 is reported as an ORF; its role is uncertain. V was trimmed by 6 bases and J by 4 bases, leaving 16 bases between them. This CDR3 spans 15 amino acids.

The table lists this clone with a few counts. The chain links TRBV7-9 to TRBJ1-6; D possibly corresponds to TRBD1 (6 bases). Looked up from germline, CDR1 is SEHNR and CDR2 is FQNEAQ (reference sequence). This CDR3 is built from 15 residues. V shed 6 bases and J shed 8 bases, with 17 bases lying between them. The CDR3 region is CASSQFWGGHSPLHF. The CDR3 bases are TGTGCCAGCAGTCAATTCTGGGGGGGCCATTCACCCCTCCACTTT.

Regarding this clone: Distinct nucleotide sequences in the sample also encode this CDR3. The chain couples TRBV9 to TRBJ2-7, with D unclear. With 0 bases removed from V and 1 base from J, the gap between germline ends came to 8 bases. Germline CDR1 SGDLS, CDR2 YYNGEE. This CDR3 region has 14 residues. CDR3 DNA sequence: TGTGCCAGCAGCGTAGATCCAGGATCCTACGAGCAGTACTTC. Protein sequence: CASSVDPGSYEQYF.

This clone was seen more than once but under ten times. The chain couples TRBV4-2 to TRBJ2-5, with TRBD2 identical over 8 bases. The CDR3 has 15 residues. In germline, CDR1 is LGHNA, CDR2 YNFKEQ. The V gene end was trimmed by 1 base and the J gene end by 2 bases; junction bases not matched to a gene: 3. CDR3 amino acids: CASSQVGREQETQYF. The CDR3 DNA reads as TGTGCCAGCAGCCAAGTCGGGAGGGAGCAAGAGACCCAGTACTTC.

This clone was detected only a few times. The chain is built from TRBV5-1 and TRBJ2-7; 7 nucleotides match TRBD2. Germline V gives CDR1 SGHRS, CDR2 YFSETQ. This CDR3 is 14 amino acids long. The junction had 8 bases not matched to a gene; V was cut back by 3 bases and J by 5 bases. The CDR3 DNA sequence: TGCGCCAGCAGCTCTGGCGGGGGTGGCGACGAGCAGTACTTC. This translates into CASSSGGGGDEQYF.

This sequence joins TRBV30 and TRBJ1-4, with D perhaps TRBD1 (6 bases). Between the trimmed V and J ends, which lost 4 bases and 11 bases, there was a span of 14 bases. CDR1 is GTSNPN, CDR2 SVGIG, per germline (reference sequence). This CDR3 is 12 amino acids long. CDR3 protein: CAWTPNRDKLFF. In nucleotides, the CDR3 is TGTGCCTGGACTCCGAACAGGGACAAACTGTTTTTT.

The chain employs TRBV7-2 and TRBJ2-7; D remains ambiguous. Germline lookup yields CDR1 SGHTA and CDR2 FQGNSA. The CDR3 spans 14 residues. Trimming removed 3 bases at V and 3 bases at J, with 12 bases between. CDR3 protein: CASSFFRADYEQYF. Written as DNA, the CDR3 is TGTGCCAGCAGCTTTTTTCGGGCGGACTACGAGCAGTACTTC.

DNA for the CDR3: TGTGCCAGCAGTTACTCGTGGGGGCATAATCAGAAGACCCAGTACTTC. Encoded protein: CASSYSWGHNQKTQYF. The V and J genes are TRBV6-5 and TRBJ2-5, with D possibly being TRBD1 (6 bases). Germline V gene data show CDR1 as MNHEY and CDR2 as SVGAGI. The ends were cut back, 0 bases at V and 6 bases at J, with 17 bases in the middle. The CDR3 is 16 amino acids.

This clone has just a few counts. This chain uses TRBV15 with TRBJ1-1; no reliable D call. Trimming removed 0 bases from V and 4 bases from J, with 12 bases in between. Germline V gene data show CDR1 as LNHNV and CDR2 as YYDKDF (reference sequence). The CDR3 loop spans 15 amino acids. CDR3 coding DNA: TGTGCCACCAGCAGAGAGCTGGCGGCAGGCACTGAAGCTTTCTTT. It specifies CATSRELAAGTEAFF. The full variable domain, completed using reference TRBV15 and TRBJ1-1, is DAMVIQNPRYQVTQFGKPVTLSCSQTLNHNVMYWYQQKSSQAPKLLFHYYDKDFNNEADTPDNFQSRRPNTSFCFLDIRSPGLGDTAMYLCATSRELAAGTEAFFGQGTRLTVV.